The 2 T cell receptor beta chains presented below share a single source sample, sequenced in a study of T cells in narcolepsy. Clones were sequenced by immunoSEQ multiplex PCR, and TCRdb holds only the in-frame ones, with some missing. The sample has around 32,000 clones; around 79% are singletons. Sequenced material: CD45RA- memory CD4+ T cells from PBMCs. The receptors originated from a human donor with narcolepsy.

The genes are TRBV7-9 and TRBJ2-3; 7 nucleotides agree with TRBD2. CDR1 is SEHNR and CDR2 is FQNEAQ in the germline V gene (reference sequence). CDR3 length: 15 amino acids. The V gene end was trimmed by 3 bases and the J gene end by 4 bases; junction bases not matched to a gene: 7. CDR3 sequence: CASSFGGRASDTQYF. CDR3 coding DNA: TGTGCCAGCAGCTTTGGAGGGAGGGCCTCAGATACGCAGTATTTT.

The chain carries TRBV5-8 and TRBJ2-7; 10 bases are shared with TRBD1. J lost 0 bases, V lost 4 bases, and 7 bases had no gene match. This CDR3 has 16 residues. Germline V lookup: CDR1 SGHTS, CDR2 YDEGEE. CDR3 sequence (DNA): TGTGCCAGCAGCATACCGGGACAGGGGACCTCCTACGAGCAGTACTTC. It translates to CASSIPGQGTSYEQYF.